Given below is one T cell receptor (beta chain) in context. The J segment lost 4 bases and the V segment lost 6 bases, leaving 6 bases of the junction unmatched. CDR1 and CDR2 from the germline V gene are ENHRY and SYGVKD. CDR3 length: 14 amino acids. TCRdb's copy holds only in-frame clones and misses some; the assay was immunoSEQ multiplex PCR. The repertoire has about 69,000 clones, 70% to 85% of them found once; the top ten carry about an eighth. This sample was taken from a study of blood T cell repertoires in COVID-19. The chain uses TRBV10-3 and TRBJ1-2; 9 bases are a match to TRBD1. The sequencing sample was made of peripheral blood. The clonotype originates from a man aged 50-59 years with COVID-19, enrolled during active disease. The CDR3 DNA follows: TGTGCCATCAGCCGGGACAGGGAATTCTATGGCTACACCTTC. This codes for CAISRDREFYGYTF.